The 19 T cell receptor beta chains listed next were all sequenced from one sample in a study of cytomegalovirus exposure and HLA in healthy donors. 60 Vbeta and 13 Jbeta primers were used in PCR. Some clones are missing from TCRdb's copy, which holds only in-frame ones; the method was immunoSEQ multiplex PCR. This table has around 100,000 clones, less than 75% appearing once. Material for sequencing was PBMCs. All receptors derive from a man aged 35 to 55 in good health and CMV-seropositive.

The chain couples TRBV30 to TRBJ2-5; TRBD2 matches at 7 bases. The CDR3 has 16 residues. Germline V gene sequence: CDR1 GTSNPN, CDR2 SVGIG (reference sequence). After removal of 0 bases from V and 2 bases from J, the junction contained 9 bases not matched to a gene. The CDR3 coding sequence is TGTGCCTGGAGTGTTGGGTCTAGCGGAATACAAGAGACCCAGTACTTC. It yields the protein CAWSVGSSGIQETQYF.

The chain joins TRBV5-6 to TRBJ2-3; possibly TRBD2 for D (6 bases). The CDR3 is made up of 13 amino acids. Per germline, CDR1 SGHDT and CDR2 YYEEEE. Between the trimmed V and J ends, which lost 4 bases and 11 bases, there was a span of 17 bases. CDR3 nucleotides: TGTGCCAGCAGCCGCGGGGAGGTCCCCCTGCAGTATTTT. The encoded protein is CASSRGEVPLQYF. Drawing the rest from reference TRBV5-6 and TRBJ2-3, the complete variable domain is DAGVTQSPTHLIKTRGQQVTLRCSPKSGHDTVSWYQQALGQGPQFIFQYYEEEERQRGNFPDRFSGHQFPNYSSELNVNALLLGDSALYLCASSRGEVPLQYFGPGTRLTVL.

The V and J genes are TRBV28 and TRBJ2-1; tentative D call: TRBD2 (5 bases). Trimming cost V 3 bases and J 0 bases, with 9 bases left between them. This CDR3 is 15 amino acids long. Germline CDR1 is MDHEN and CDR2 is SYDVKM. DNA for the CDR3: TGTGCCAGCAGTTTGGCGGGTGACTCCTACAATGAGCAGTTCTTC. Encoded protein: CASSLAGDSYNEQFF.

This clone was seen a few times. The V and J genes are TRBV5-1 and TRBJ2-5; TRBD1 aligns across 10 bases. CDR1 is SGHRS and CDR2 is YFSETQ in the germline V gene. The CDR3 contains 14 residues. Unmatched junction bases numbered 5, after V lost 4 bases and J lost 5 bases. In DNA, the CDR3 is TGCGCCAGCAGCCCGACAGGGGGCGAGGAGACCCAGTACTTC. As protein: CASSPTGGEETQYF.

CDR3 protein: CASTTGQGAGETQYF. Here the CDR3 DNA reads TGCGCCAGCACGACGGGACAGGGGGCTGGGGAGACCCAGTACTTC. The V and J genes are TRBV5-1 and TRBJ2-5; 12 nucleotides match TRBD1. Trimming cost V 6 bases and J 5 bases; bases outside gene matches: 8. The germline V gene has CDR1 SGHRS and CDR2 YFSETQ. The CDR3 extends over 15 amino acids. Full variable domain (missing parts from reference TRBV5-1 and TRBJ2-5): KAGVTQTPRYLIKTRGQQVTLSCSPISGHRSVSWYQQTPGQGLQFLFEYFSETQRNKGNFPGRFSGRQFSNSRSEMNVSTLELGDSALYLCASTTGQGAGETQYFGPGTRLLVL.

This rearrangement joins TRBV27 to TRBJ2-1; no firm D call. The CDR3 length is 13 residues. Trimming left V 0 bases short and J 7 bases short, with 7 bases between. Germline CDR1 reads MNHEY; CDR2 reads SMNVEV (reference sequence). CDR3 sequence reads: CASSLSLPNEQFF. The CDR3 coding sequence is TGTGCCAGCAGTTTATCCCTACCAAATGAGCAGTTCTTC.

The chain combines TRBV29-1 with TRBJ1-5, with unresolved D. Germline-derived CDR1 and CDR2 are SQVTM and ANQGSEA. The CDR3 has 13 amino acids. Trimming shortened V by 0 bases and J by 4 bases, and 7 bases separated the two germline ends. In DNA, the CDR3 is TGCAGCGTTGAAGAGGTCCTAAATCAGCCCCAGCATTTT. It yields the protein CSVEEVLNQPQHF.

The chain carries TRBV9 and TRBJ1-2, with 10 bases fitting TRBD1. The germline V gene has CDR1 SGDLS and CDR2 YYNGEE. This CDR3 comprises 13 residues. V lost 4 bases to trimming and J lost 8 bases; unmatched junction nucleotides: 5. Here the CDR3 DNA reads TGTGCCAGCAGCAAGACAGGGGGCGAGGGCTACACCTTC. This sequence encodes CASSKTGGEGYTF.

The genes are TRBV6-5 and TRBJ2-1; 14 positions agree with TRBD2. The germline V gene has CDR1 MNHEY and CDR2 SVGAGI. Trimming removed 6 bases from V and 6 bases from J; junction bases left unmatched: 4. The CDR3 is 15 residues long. The CDR3 protein is CASSPGTSGSNEQFF. Written as DNA, the CDR3 is TGTGCCAGCAGCCCCGGGACTAGCGGGAGCAATGAGCAGTTCTTC.

V is TRBV7-3 and J is TRBJ1-2; D remains unclear. Trimming left V 0 bases short and J 8 bases short, with 10 bases between. Germline CDR1 is SGHTA and CDR2 is FQGTGA. This CDR3 comprises 13 residues. CDR3 protein: CASSLTPGDGYTF. The CDR3 DNA reads as TGTGCCAGCAGCTTAACGCCGGGAGACGGCTACACCTTC.

The chain combines TRBV2 with TRBJ1-2; TRBD1 might be the D (5 bases). Germline CDR1 and CDR2: SNHLY and FYNNEI. Trimming shortened V by 7 bases and J by 4 bases, and 10 bases separated the two germline ends. This CDR3 has 12 residues. The CDR3 DNA is TGTGCCAGCAACAGCGGGGGCTATGGCTACACCTTC. Protein product: CASNSGGYGYTF. Variable domain in full (rest from reference TRBV2 and TRBJ1-2): EPEVTQTPSHQVTQMGQEVILRCVPISNHLYFYWYRQILGQKVEFLVSFYNNEISEKSEIFDDQFSVERPDGSNFTLKIRSTKLEDSAMYFCASNSGGYGYTFGSGTRLTVV.

V and J are TRBV15 and TRBJ2-1; 11 nucleotides align to TRBD2. CDR3 length: 15 residues. Germline V gene data show CDR1 as LNHNV and CDR2 as YYDKDF (reference sequence). V shed 2 bases and J 4 bases; nucleotides not matched to a gene: 1. In DNA, the CDR3 is TGTGCCACCAGCAGAACTAGCGGGGGATACAATGAGCAGTTCTTC. Translating gives CATSRTSGGYNEQFF.

This chain joins TRBV6-1 and TRBJ1-2; the D is unclear. This CDR3 is 15 amino acids long. The germline CDR1 and CDR2 sequences are MNHNS and SASEGT. Trimming removed 1 base at V and 0 bases at J, with 9 bases between. The CDR3 DNA sequence: TGTGCCAGCAGTGAAGAGGAGATTTCTAACTATGGCTACACCTTC. It yields the protein CASSEEEISNYGYTF.

In this sample, this clone turned up a few times. The chain links TRBV19 to TRBJ1-4; D remains ambiguous. The CDR3 is 14 amino acids. The germline V gene has CDR1 LNHDA and CDR2 SQIVND (reference sequence). Trimming left V 5 bases short and J 7 bases short, with 14 bases between. CDR3 sequence reads: CASSVGGGAEKLFF. In nucleotides, the CDR3 is TGTGCCAGTAGTGTCGGTGGAGGAGCTGAAAAACTGTTTTTT.

V gene TRBV19 combines with J gene TRBJ1-1, with 7 bases that match TRBD1. V shed 5 bases and J 2 bases; nucleotides not matched to a gene: 5. The CDR3 is made up of 14 amino acids. The V gene's germline CDR1 is LNHDA and CDR2 SQIVND (reference sequence). The CDR3 protein is CASSASGGNTEAFF. CDR3 nucleotide sequence: TGTGCCAGTAGTGCCTCAGGGGGAAACACTGAAGCTTTCTTT.

A single count supports this clone. CDR3 nucleotide sequence: TGTGCCAGCAGCCCCCCAGGTCTAGCGGGAGATGACGAGCAGTACGTC. Translating it yields CASSPPGLAGDDEQYV. The V and J genes are TRBV9 and TRBJ2-7, with 10 bases that match TRBD2. The germline gives CDR1 SGDLS, CDR2 YYNGEE. This CDR3 spans 16 amino acids. The V segment lost 4 bases and the J segment 5 bases; nucleotides outside the gene matches: 12.

The CDR3 protein is CASSIASRGKNIQYF. As DNA, the CDR3 is TGTGCCAGTAGTATAGCCAGCCGGGGCAAAAACATTCAGTACTTC. V and J are TRBV19 and TRBJ2-4; a possible D gene is TRBD2 (5 bases). The CDR3 extends over 15 amino acids. V was trimmed by 1 base and J by 3 bases, leaving 10 bases between them. Germline V lookup: CDR1 LNHDA, CDR2 SQIVND (reference sequence).

The chain uses TRBV6-6 and TRBJ1-5, with 8 bases fitting TRBD1. This CDR3 contains 13 residues. Germline V gives CDR1 MNHNY, CDR2 SVGAGI (reference sequence). The ends lost 6 bases at V and 6 bases at J; junction bases unmatched: 4. In nucleotides, the CDR3 is TGTGCCAGCAGGCAGGGGGCAGGTCAGCCCCAGCATTTT. It encodes CASRQGAGQPQHF.

There are many counts of this clone. This rearrangement joins TRBV5-6 to TRBJ1-2; 11 positions match TRBD1. CDR1 is SGHDT, CDR2 YYEEEE, per germline. The junction had 3 bases not matched to a gene; V was cut back by 1 base and J by 4 bases. The CDR3 sequence is 15 residues long. CDR3 DNA sequence: TGTGCCAGCAGCTTGTGGGACAGGGGGTTCTATGGCTACACCTTC. This translates into CASSLWDRGFYGYTF.